These 5 T cell receptor beta chains originate from one sample sequenced in a study of shared clonotypes between healthy human individuals. Sequenced by immunoSEQ multiplex PCR; TCRdb stores in-frame clones only, minus some. The table includes approximately 320,000 clones, approximately 79% detected once. Sequenced material: memory CD4+ T cells sorted from blood. This sample's subset: CD45RA-negative fraction. The receptor set was obtained from a man under 40 in good health.

The CDR3 region has the DNA TGCGCCAGCAGCCTTCGACTAGCGGGCTACAATGAGCAGTTCTTC. Its translation is CASSLRLAGYNEQFF. The chain uses TRBV4-1 and TRBJ2-1; 10 nucleotides align to TRBD2. Per the germline V gene, CDR1 is MGHRA and CDR2 is YSYEKL. V gave up 4 bases and J gave up 3 bases; unmatched junction bases: 3. The CDR3 has 15 residues.

The chain carries TRBV30 and TRBJ2-6; weak D call: TRBD2 (6 bases). The CDR3 spans 17 residues. Germline V CDR1 and CDR2: GTSNPN, SVGIG (reference sequence). V was pared by 4 bases and J by 0 bases, with 16 bases between. The CDR3, as DNA: TGTGCCTGGACGCGGGGCAGGGCGGGCTCTGGGGCCAACGTCCTGACTTTC. Translation gives CAWTRGRAGSGANVLTF.

This chain joins TRBV29-1 and TRBJ1-3; tentative D call: TRBD1 (6 bases). Germline V lookup: CDR1 SQVTM, CDR2 ANQGSEA. The CDR3 has 12 amino acids. Trimming took off 3 bases at V and 4 bases at J, with 7 bases between the two ends. The CDR3 region is CSVDRGGNTIYF. For the CDR3, the DNA is TGCAGCGTTGACAGGGGAGGAAACACCATATATTTT.

In its sample, this clone was seen a few times. The CDR3 bases are TGTGCCAGCAGTGAAGCGGCCAGACAGGCAGGTGTAGCTTTCTTT. Residues: CASSEAARQAGVAFF. The chain recombines TRBV2 with TRBJ1-1; D perhaps matches TRBD1 (6 bases). Germline loops: CDR1 SNHLY, CDR2 FYNNEI. The CDR3 is 15 residues long. V was cut by 0 bases and J by 10 bases, with 18 bases left in between.

This chain links TRBV11-2 with TRBJ2-1, with 9 nucleotides matching TRBD2. Germline assignment: CDR1 SGHAT and CDR2 FQNNGV. The CDR3 has 16 amino acids. The ends lost 6 bases at V and 0 bases at J; junction bases unmatched: 6. This CDR3 reads CASRSLSGSSYNEQFF. The CDR3 DNA is TGTGCCAGCAGGTCCCTTAGCGGGAGCTCCTACAATGAGCAGTTCTTC.